These 24 T cell receptor beta chains came from one sample sequenced in a study of T cell responses to AZD1222 COVID-19 vaccine. The data were produced by immunoSEQ multiplex PCR, yet TCRdb's version contains in-frame clones alone and is incomplete. The sample lists approximately 100,000 clones; 70% to 90% were seen once. Specimen: peripheral blood, collected 28 days after the second AZD1222 dose. The receptors were gathered from an adult who received the AZD1222 COVID-19 vaccine.

Note on this clone: Distinct nucleotide sequences in the sample also encode this CDR3. This chain connects TRBV5-1 to TRBJ2-5, with 7 bases matching TRBD1. V was pared by 2 bases and J by 2 bases, with 9 bases of the junction left unmatched. The CDR3 runs 16 residues. Per the germline V gene, CDR1 is SGHRS and CDR2 is YFSETQ. The CDR3 DNA is TGCGCCAGCAGCTTATCGTCCAGGACAGGACAAGAGACCCAGTACTTC. It is translated as CASSLSSRTGQETQYF.

The rearrangement uses TRBV27 and TRBJ1-5; D is ambiguous. Trimming removed 8 bases at V and 6 bases at J, with 17 bases between. The CDR3 consists of 14 residues. Germline V gene data show CDR1 as MNHEY and CDR2 as SMNVEV (reference sequence). The chain's CDR3 is CASGRTGLGQPQHF. The DNA for the CDR3 is TGTGCCAGCGGCCGGACCGGTCTCGGTCAGCCCCAGCATTTT.

This clone was counted only a few times. The chain employs TRBV7-9 and TRBJ2-2, with 12 nucleotides matching TRBD1. The CDR3 spans 15 residues. V lost 3 bases to trimming and J lost 8 bases; unmatched junction nucleotides: 4. Germline values: CDR1 SEHNR, CDR2 FQNEAQ (reference sequence). CDR3 in DNA: TGTGCCAGCAGCTTGGGACAGGGGGCTCGAGGGGAGCTGTTTTTT. This gives the protein CASSLGQGARGELFF.

The CDR3 nucleotides read TGTGCCAGCAGTTTAAATGCCTATAATTCACCCCTCCACTTT. The encoded protein is CASSLNAYNSPLHF. V and J are TRBV27 and TRBJ1-6; no reliable D call. The CDR3 totals 14 residues. The germline V and J ends were trimmed by 2 bases and 2 bases, with 4 bases remaining between them. Germline V gives CDR1 MNHEY, CDR2 SMNVEV (reference sequence).

The chain has TRBV19 and TRBJ1-1; 7 bases agree with TRBD1. The CDR3 runs 14 residues. J lost 4 bases, V lost 5 bases, and 7 bases had no gene match. CDR1 is LNHDA and CDR2 is SQIVND in the germline V gene (reference sequence). The chain's CDR3 is CASSSQTGITEAFF. The CDR3 DNA reads TGTGCCAGTAGTTCACAGACAGGGATCACTGAAGCTTTCTTT.

This chain links TRBV7-9 with TRBJ1-2; a possible D gene is TRBD1 (5 bases). The CDR3 spans 12 residues. Trimming took 1 base from V and 8 from J, leaving 8 bases between them. Germline V lookup: CDR1 SEHNR, CDR2 FQNEAQ (reference sequence). The DNA for the CDR3 is TGTGCCAGCAGCTTAGGGGGGACCGGCTACACCTTC. Translating it yields CASSLGGTGYTF.

The CDR3 DNA follows: TGCGCCAGCAGTGAGAACCGGAACACTGAAGCTTTCTTT. This codes for CASSENRNTEAFF. The chain joins TRBV10-1 to TRBJ1-1; D is undetermined. The germline V and J ends were trimmed by 2 bases and 1 base, with 5 bases remaining between them. The CDR3 totals 13 residues. Looked up from germline, CDR1 is WNHNN and CDR2 is SYGVQD (reference sequence).

The genes are TRBV7-9 and TRBJ2-1, with D perhaps TRBD1 (6 bases). The CDR3 spans 16 residues. Trimming left V 1 base short and J 3 bases short, with 13 bases between. Germline CDR1 SEHNR, CDR2 FQNEAQ (reference sequence). CDR3 in amino acids: CASSLGGGNIYNEQFF. In DNA form, the CDR3 reads TGTGCCAGCAGCTTAGGTGGGGGCAATATCTACAATGAGCAGTTCTTC.

This sequence joins TRBV19 and TRBJ1-2, with D possibly TRBD1 on 6 matching bases. In germline, CDR1 is LNHDA, CDR2 SQIVND (reference sequence). The CDR3 has 12 amino acids. V was trimmed by 6 bases and J by 4 bases, leaving 9 bases between them. Written as DNA, the CDR3 is TGTGCCAGTAGCGGACAGCCCTATGGCTACACCTTC. Its translation: CASSGQPYGYTF.

This chain joins TRBV28 and TRBJ2-1; TRBD2 is a possible D gene (5 bases). CDR1 is MDHEN, CDR2 SYDVKM, per germline. CDR3 length: 15 amino acids. The V gene lost 2 bases and the J gene lost 6 bases, with 14 bases spanning the gap. Here the CDR3 DNA reads TGTGCCAGCAGTTTACGGGATATAACGTCCAATGAGCAGTTCTTC. It translates to CASSLRDITSNEQFF.

The count of this clone is one. This chain joins TRBV30 and TRBJ2-2; 7 bases agree with TRBD1. The V gene's germline CDR1 is GTSNPN and CDR2 SVGIG (reference sequence). The J segment lost 4 bases and the V segment lost 4 bases, leaving 3 bases of the junction unmatched. This CDR3 spans 13 amino acids. CDR3 region: CAWTDRATGELFF. As DNA, the CDR3 is TGTGCCTGGACAGACAGGGCCACCGGGGAGCTGTTTTTT.

V usage is TRBV4-3 and J usage is TRBJ2-7; D perhaps matches TRBD1 (6 bases). The germline V gene has CDR1 LGHNA and CDR2 YSLEER. This CDR3 spans 11 amino acids. Trimming stripped 8 bases from V and 5 bases from J, with 10 bases between. CDR3 bases: TGCGCCAGCGGCAGGGGACACGAGCAGTACTTC. Encoded protein: CASGRGHEQYF.

V and J are TRBV7-3 and TRBJ1-1; the D is unclear. The CDR3 contains 14 residues. Looked up from germline, CDR1 is SGHTA and CDR2 is FQGTGA. V shed 0 bases and J shed 4 bases, with 9 bases lying between them. In DNA, the CDR3 is TGTGCCAGCAGCTTAACTGGACGGAGCACTGAAGCTTTCTTT. Protein product: CASSLTGRSTEAFF.

This chain uses TRBV10-3 with TRBJ2-1; D not certain. The CDR3 spans 14 residues. The V end was cut by 3 bases, the J end by 1 base, with 7 bases between. The germline V gene has CDR1 ENHRY and CDR2 SYGVKD. CDR3 region: CAISEGLSYNEQFF. CDR3 DNA: TGTGCCATCAGTGAAGGTCTGTCCTACAATGAGCAGTTCTTC.

The V gene is TRBV30, the J gene TRBJ1-2; D gene unclear. CDR3 size: 12 residues. Germline CDR1 GTSNPN, CDR2 SVGIG (reference sequence). Trimming removed 8 bases from V and 5 bases from J, with 15 bases in between. CDR3 nucleotide sequence: TGTGCCGGTAAGGGCGCCGGGTATGGCTACACCTTC. Translated: CAGKGAGYGYTF.

The gene calls are TRBV28 and TRBJ1-4, with D maybe TRBD1 (6 bases). The length of the CDR3 is 15 residues. The germline CDR1 and CDR2 sequences are MDHEN and SYDVKM. V was shortened by 2 bases and J by 4 bases, with 11 bases between the two germline ends. The CDR3 DNA reads as TGTGCCAGCAGTTTACTCAGGGGTATTAATGAAAAACTGTTTTTT. It yields the protein CASSLLRGINEKLFF.

The chain is built from TRBV5-6 and TRBJ1-3; D gene unclear. Germline V gives CDR1 SGHDT, CDR2 YYEEEE. V was pared by 7 bases and J by 1 base, with 9 bases between. This CDR3 is built from 13 residues. CDR3 loop: CASGRPSGNTIYF. DNA of the CDR3: TGTGCCAGCGGGCGCCCTTCTGGAAACACCATATATTTT.

There are a few counts of this clone. The V call is TRBV2, the J call TRBJ1-6, with 7 bases matching TRBD1. Germline lookup yields CDR1 SNHLY and CDR2 FYNNEI. The CDR3 is 13 amino acids. The V segment lost 3 bases and the J segment 8 bases; nucleotides outside the gene matches: 1. CDR3 in amino acids: CASSDRGDSPLHF. CDR3 in DNA: TGTGCCAGCAGTGACAGGGGGGATTCACCCCTCCACTTT.

Here the CDR3 DNA reads TGTGCCAGCAGCCCGGCTAGAGGTAATGAGCAGTTCTTC. It translates to CASSPARGNEQFF. This chain joins TRBV9 and TRBJ2-1; D gene ambiguous. Germline V gene lookup returns CDR1 SGDLS and CDR2 YYNGEE. The CDR3 loop spans 13 amino acids. Trimming took off 4 bases at V and 7 bases at J, with 12 bases between the two ends.

The chain uses TRBV5-1 and TRBJ1-1; D ambiguous. V lost 2 bases to trimming and J lost 9 bases, with 17 bases between them. CDR1 and CDR2 (germline): SGHRS, YFSETQ. This CDR3 contains 14 residues. CDR3 in amino acids: CASSLPDSSEQAFF. Here the CDR3 DNA reads TGCGCCAGCAGCTTACCGGACTCTAGTGAACAAGCTTTCTTT.

The chain combines TRBV6-5 with TRBJ1-6, with 10 bases lining up with TRBD1. Germline-derived CDR1 and CDR2 are MNHEY and SVGAGI. CDR3 length equals 14 residues. Germline trimming cut 4 bases from V and 9 bases from J; bases unmatched to any gene: 3. The CDR3 region has the DNA TGTGCCAGCAGTTCCGGGACAGGGGCTTCACCCCTCCACTTT. It translates to CASSSGTGASPLHF.

V and J are TRBV5-5 and TRBJ1-2; D is uncertain. This CDR3 contains 13 residues. V lost 0 bases and J lost 5, with 8 bases in between. Germline V gene data show CDR1 as SGHKS and CDR2 as YYEKEE (reference sequence). The CDR3 DNA reads as TGTGCCAGCAGCTTGGAAGGGATGTATGGCTACACCTTC. Its protein product is CASSLEGMYGYTF.

The gene calls are TRBV5-1 and TRBJ1-4; D is perhaps TRBD1 (5 bases). Germline loops: CDR1 SGHRS, CDR2 YFSETQ. The CDR3 length is 16 residues. Trimming left V 4 bases short and J 0 bases short, with 13 bases between. CDR3: CASSPTVPATNEKLFF. As DNA, the CDR3 is TGCGCCAGCAGCCCGACAGTACCGGCAACTAATGAAAAACTGTTTTTT.

This clone showed up just once. This rearrangement joins TRBV28 to TRBJ1-5, with D possibly TRBD1 on 6 matching bases. Looked up from germline, CDR1 is MDHEN and CDR2 is SYDVKM. The CDR3 is made up of 16 amino acids. V was trimmed by 5 bases and J by 2 bases, leaving 16 bases between them. As DNA, the CDR3 is TGTGCCAGCAGTCAACTGGACAGCGGAGGCAATCAGCCCCAGCATTTT. It yields the protein CASSQLDSGGNQPQHF.